The following is a T cell receptor (beta chain) sequence with its context. After removal of 2 bases from V and 4 bases from J, the junction contained 12 bases not matched to a gene. The CDR3 runs 17 residues. Germline lookup yields CDR1 DFQATT and CDR2 SNEGSKA (reference sequence). The source of the sample is a study of kidney transplant recipient with SARS-CoV-2 infection. TCRdb processed the reads anew with MiXCR; each CDR3 protein has one entry. Here the sample spans fewer than 250,000 distinct CDR3 sequences, about 30% being singletons. This sequence was found in a male patient aged 30 to 40 who had COVID-19 and was a kidney transplant recipient. The T cells may come from the graft donor. Sequences were derived from a blood sample, sampled at baseline and between days 110 and 120 from a kidney transplant recipient. The V and J genes are TRBV20-1 and TRBJ2-3; 10 bases fit TRBD2. CDR3 sequence reads: CSARPYAAGGQADTQYF. The DNA for the CDR3 is TGCAGTGCTAGACCCTACGCAGCGGGGGGGCAGGCAGATACGCAGTATTTT.